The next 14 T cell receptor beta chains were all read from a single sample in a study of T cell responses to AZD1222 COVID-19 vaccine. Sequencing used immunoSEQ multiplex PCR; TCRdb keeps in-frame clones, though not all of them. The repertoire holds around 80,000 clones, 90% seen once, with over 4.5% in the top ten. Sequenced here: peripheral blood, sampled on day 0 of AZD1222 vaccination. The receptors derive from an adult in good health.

The CDR3 loop is CASSLWGSGAGNTIYF. CDR3 bases: TGTGCCAGCAGTTTATGGGGATCAGGGGCTGGAAACACCATATATTTT. V is TRBV28 and J is TRBJ1-3, with D maybe TRBD1 (6 bases). Germline V CDR1 and CDR2: MDHEN, SYDVKM. V was shortened by 0 bases and J by 2 bases, with 11 bases between the two germline ends. The CDR3 totals 16 residues. Variable domain in full (rest from reference TRBV28 and TRBJ1-3): DVKVTQSSRYLVKRTGEKVFLECVQDMDHENMFWYRQDPGLGLRLIYFSYDVKMKEKGDIPEGYSVSREKKERFSLILESASTNQTSMYLCASSLWGSGAGNTIYFGEGSWLTVV.

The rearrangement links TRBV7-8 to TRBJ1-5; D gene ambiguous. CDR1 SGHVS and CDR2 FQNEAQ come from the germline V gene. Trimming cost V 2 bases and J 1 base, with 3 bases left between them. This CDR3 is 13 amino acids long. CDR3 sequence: CASSLSSNQPQHF. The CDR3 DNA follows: TGTGCCAGCAGCTTAAGCAGCAATCAGCCCCAGCATTTT.

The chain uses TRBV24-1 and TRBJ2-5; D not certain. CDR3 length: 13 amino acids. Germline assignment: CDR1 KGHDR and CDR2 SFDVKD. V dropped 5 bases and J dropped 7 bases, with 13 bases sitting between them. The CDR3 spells CATSAAGFGTQYF. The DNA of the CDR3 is TGTGCCACCAGTGCTGCAGGTTTCGGGACCCAGTACTTC.

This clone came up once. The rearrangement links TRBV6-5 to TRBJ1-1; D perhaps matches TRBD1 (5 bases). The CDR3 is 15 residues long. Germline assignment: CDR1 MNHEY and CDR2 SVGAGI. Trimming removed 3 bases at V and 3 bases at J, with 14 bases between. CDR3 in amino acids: CASSYSPGGDTEAFF. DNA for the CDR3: TGTGCCAGCAGTTATTCACCCGGAGGGGACACTGAAGCTTTCTTT.

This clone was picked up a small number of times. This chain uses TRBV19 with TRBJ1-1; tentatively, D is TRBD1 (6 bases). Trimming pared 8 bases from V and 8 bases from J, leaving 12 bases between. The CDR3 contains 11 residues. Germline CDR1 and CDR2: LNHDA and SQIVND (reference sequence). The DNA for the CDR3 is TGTGCCAGTCTGACAGGAGTGGAAGCTTTCTTT. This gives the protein CASLTGVEAFF.

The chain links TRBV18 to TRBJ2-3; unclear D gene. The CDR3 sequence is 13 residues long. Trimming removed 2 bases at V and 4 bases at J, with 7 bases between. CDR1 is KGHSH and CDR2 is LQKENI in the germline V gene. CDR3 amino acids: CASSPLSADTQYF. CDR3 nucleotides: TGTGCCAGCTCACCATTGTCGGCAGATACGCAGTATTTT.

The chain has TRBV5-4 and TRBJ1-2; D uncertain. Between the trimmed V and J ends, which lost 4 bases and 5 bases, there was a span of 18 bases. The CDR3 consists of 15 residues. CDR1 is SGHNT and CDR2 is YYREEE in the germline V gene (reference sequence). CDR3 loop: CASSKGGEVVYGYTF. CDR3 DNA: TGTGCCAGCAGCAAGGGCGGGGAGGTAGTATATGGCTACACCTTC.

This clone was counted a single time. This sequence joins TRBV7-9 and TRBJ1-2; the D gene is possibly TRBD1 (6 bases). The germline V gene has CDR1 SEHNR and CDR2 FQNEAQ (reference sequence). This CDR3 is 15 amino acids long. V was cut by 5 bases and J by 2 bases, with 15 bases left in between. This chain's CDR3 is CASSEGVKGNYGYTF. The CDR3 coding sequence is TGTGCCAGCAGCGAGGGGGTGAAAGGAAACTATGGCTACACCTTC.

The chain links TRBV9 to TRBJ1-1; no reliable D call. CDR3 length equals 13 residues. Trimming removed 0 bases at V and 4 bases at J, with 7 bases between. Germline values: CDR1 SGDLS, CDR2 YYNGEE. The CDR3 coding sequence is TGTGCCAGCAGCGTAGGGGGTACCACTGAAGCTTTCTTT. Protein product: CASSVGGTTEAFF. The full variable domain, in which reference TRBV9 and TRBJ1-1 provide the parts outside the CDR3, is DSGVTQTPKHLITATGQRVTLRCSPRSGDLSVYWYQQSLDQGLQFLIQYYNGEERAKGNILERFSAQQFPDLHSELNLSSLELGDSALYFCASSVGGTTEAFFGQGTRLTVV.

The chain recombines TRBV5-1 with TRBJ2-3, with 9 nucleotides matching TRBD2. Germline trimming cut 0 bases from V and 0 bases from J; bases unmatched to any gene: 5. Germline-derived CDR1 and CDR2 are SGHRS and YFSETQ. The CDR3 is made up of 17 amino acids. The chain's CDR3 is CASSLVGLAASTDTQYF. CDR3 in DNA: TGCGCCAGCAGCTTGGTGGGACTAGCTGCAAGCACAGATACGCAGTATTTT.

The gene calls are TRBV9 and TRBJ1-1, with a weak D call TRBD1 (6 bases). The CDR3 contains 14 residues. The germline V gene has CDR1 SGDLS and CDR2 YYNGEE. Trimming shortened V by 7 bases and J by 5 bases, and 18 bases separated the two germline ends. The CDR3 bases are TGTGCCAGCTCCCGGGGGCAGGGAGGAACTGAAGCTTTCTTT. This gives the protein CASSRGQGGTEAFF.

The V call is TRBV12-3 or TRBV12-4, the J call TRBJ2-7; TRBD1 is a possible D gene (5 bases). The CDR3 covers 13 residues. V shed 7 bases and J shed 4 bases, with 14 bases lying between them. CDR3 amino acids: CASTPGREYEQYF. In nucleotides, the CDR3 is TGTGCCAGCACCCCCGGCAGGGAATACGAGCAGTACTTC.

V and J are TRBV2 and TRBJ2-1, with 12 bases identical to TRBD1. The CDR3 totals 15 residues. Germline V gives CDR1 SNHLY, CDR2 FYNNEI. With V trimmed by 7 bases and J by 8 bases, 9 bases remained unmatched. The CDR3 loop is CASTRRDRGQHEQFF. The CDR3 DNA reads TGTGCCAGCACCAGAAGGGACAGGGGGCAACATGAGCAGTTCTTC.

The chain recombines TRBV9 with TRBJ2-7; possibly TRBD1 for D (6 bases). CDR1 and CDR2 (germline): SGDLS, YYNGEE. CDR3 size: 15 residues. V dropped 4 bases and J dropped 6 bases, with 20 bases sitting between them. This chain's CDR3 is CASSLGAGEVGEQYF. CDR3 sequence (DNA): TGTGCCAGCAGCCTGGGGGCAGGGGAAGTGGGCGAGCAGTACTTC.